There are many counts of the clone carrying this T cell receptor (beta chain). What it binds is not known. This sample was taken from a study of metastatic and nonmetastatic thyroid tumors. Study context: Patients with malignant and benign thyroid disease provided blood and tumor or nodule tissue, whose repertoires were compared.

General study points: In blood and tumor, TCR beta diversity was reportedly significantly higher in malignant thyroid tumors than in benign nodules.

Source study methods: Between-group CDR3 differences, defined by clinicopathological status, yielded a distant-metastasis classifier for papillary thyroid cancer. TCRdb re-called the PCR reads through MiXCR. TCRdb, rather than the study authors, made the V and J calls. The sample gives some 25,000 clones, around 20% of which show up once; about 4.2% is in the top ten. Ahead of thyroid surgery, no patient had received treatment of any kind. The CDR3 spans 19 residues. CDR1 is SEHNR, CDR2 FQNEAQ, per germline (reference sequence). The V and J ends lost 1 base and 0 bases, in that order; junction bases with no gene match: 13.

This rearrangement joins TRBV7-9 to TRBJ1-1, with 8 bases that match TRBD1. Specimen: blood. The receptor's source is a male donor with papillary thyroid cancer or a benign thyroid nodule (not recorded which). Some clones in this sample may be carry-over from other donors' samples. CDR3 coding DNA: TGTGCCAGCAGCTTAGTTCCTGGCAGGGGGCTTATCGTGAACACTGAAGCTTTCTTT. Its protein is CASSLVPGRGLIVNTEAFF. The variable domain in full, completed from reference TRBV7-9 and TRBJ1-1, reads DTGVSQNPRHKITKRGQNVTFRCDPISEHNRLYWYRQTLGQGPEFLTYFQNEAQLEKSRLLSDRFSAERPKGSFSTLEIQRTEQGDSAMYLCASSLVPGRGLIVNTEAFFGQGTRLTVV.